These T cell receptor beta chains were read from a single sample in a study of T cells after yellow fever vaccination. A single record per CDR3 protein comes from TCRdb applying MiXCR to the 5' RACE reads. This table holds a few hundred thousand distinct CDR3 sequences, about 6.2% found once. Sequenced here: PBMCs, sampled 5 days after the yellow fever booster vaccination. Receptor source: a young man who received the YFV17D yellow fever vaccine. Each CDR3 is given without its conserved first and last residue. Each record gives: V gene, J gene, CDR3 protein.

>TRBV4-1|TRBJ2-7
ASSQPTGGTYEQY
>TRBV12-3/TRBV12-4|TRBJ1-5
ASSQGQGADQPQH
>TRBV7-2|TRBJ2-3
ASSLVLAEKQTQY
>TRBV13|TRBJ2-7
ASSSSGTSGRRYEQY
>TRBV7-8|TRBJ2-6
ASSRTSGANVLT
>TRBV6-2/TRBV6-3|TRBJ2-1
ASSDPTGTKNEQF
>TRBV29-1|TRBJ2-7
SVPETGNVFGQY
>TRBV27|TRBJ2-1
ASSFGGTPYNNEQF
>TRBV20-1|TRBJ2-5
SASPTAGKKETQY
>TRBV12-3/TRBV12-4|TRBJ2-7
ASSLADTYEQY
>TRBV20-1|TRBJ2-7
SAEGAEGIY
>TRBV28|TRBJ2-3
ASSFRRESDTQY
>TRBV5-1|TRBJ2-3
ASSLAQTSGRRGADTQY
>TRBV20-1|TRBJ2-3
SAWDGSSTDTQY
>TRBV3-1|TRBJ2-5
ASTSGERRETQY
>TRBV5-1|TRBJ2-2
ASYGTGGTGELF
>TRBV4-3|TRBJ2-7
ASSQGTGEY
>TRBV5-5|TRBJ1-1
ASSYPDPRSSHNTEAF
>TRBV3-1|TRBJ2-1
ASCQGETRNSYNEQF
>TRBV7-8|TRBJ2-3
ASSTPGLVPPY
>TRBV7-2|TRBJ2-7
ASSGDAPYEQY
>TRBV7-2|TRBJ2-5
ASSSWTHGETQY
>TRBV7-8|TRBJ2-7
ASSWTSGRNEQY
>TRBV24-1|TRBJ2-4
ASQQRNIQY
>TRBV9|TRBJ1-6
ASSVAGGNSPLH
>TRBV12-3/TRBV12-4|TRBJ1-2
ASLLGRGVGYT
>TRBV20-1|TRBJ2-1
SAKETSGPNNEQF
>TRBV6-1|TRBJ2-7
ASTTSGTLEQY
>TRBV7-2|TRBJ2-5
ASSFQTGPQETQY
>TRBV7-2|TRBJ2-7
ASSFLSHEQY
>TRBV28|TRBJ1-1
ASRSHGTAGGLITEAF
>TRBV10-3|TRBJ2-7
ATGQGDRYEQY
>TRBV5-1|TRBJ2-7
ASSQPMDSLTYEQY
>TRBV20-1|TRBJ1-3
SAIDRESRNTIY
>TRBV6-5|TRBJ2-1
ASSYPPSGQGFDEQF
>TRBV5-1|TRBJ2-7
ASSLALTELSEQY
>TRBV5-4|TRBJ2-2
ASSLATGLNTGELF